What follows describes a single T cell receptor (beta chain). TCRdb recomputed calls from the 5' RACE reads with MiXCR, one row per CDR3 protein. This table has around 140,000 distinct CDR3 sequences, around 4% appearing once. Unfractionated whole blood yielded the extracted total RNA. The sample comes from a study of human T cells and chemical hapten exposure. CDR1 MDHEN and CDR2 SYDVKM come from the germline V gene. This CDR3 is built from 12 residues. V shed 6 bases and J shed 5 bases, with 10 bases lying between them. The clonotype originates from a female donor in good health. This chain links TRBV28 with TRBJ2-5; no clear D. CDR3 DNA: TGTGCCAGCAGACCCGGTTGGGAGACCCAGTACTTC. Translation gives CASRPGWETQYF.